This TCR beta chain originates from a study of T cells after yellow fever vaccination. Overall study: Where fractions had low cell numbers, libraries were prepared from them with the SMART-Seq v4 Ultra Low Input RNA kit. Study results and caveats: The study re-detected most primary-vaccination clones after the booster (around 96% CD4, roughly 85% CD8). Abundant bulk-derived clonotypes could contaminate FACS-sorted repertoires. Some clonotypes were seen in both the CD4 and the CD8 compartments. These made up a small share and likely arose from convergent recombination.

TCRdb reanalysed the 5' RACE reads using MiXCR and keeps one entry per CDR3 protein. The sample carries roughly 500,000 distinct CDR3 sequences, around 21% recorded once. This clonotype has only a few counts. Its target is unknown. The clonotype was recovered from a man in his thirties or forties who received the YFV17D yellow fever vaccine. The material sequenced was PBMCs, taken 15 days after the yellow fever booster vaccination.

CDR3 amino acids: CSARGGQNNYGYTF. CDR3 coding DNA: TGCAGTGCTAGAGGGGGACAGAATAACTATGGCTACACCTTC. The V call is TRBV20-1, the J call TRBJ1-2; 7 bases are shared with TRBD1. The CDR3 sequence is 14 residues long. Germline V CDR1 and CDR2: DFQATT, SNEGSKA (reference sequence). Trimming at V came to 1 base and at J to 1 base, leaving 3 bases not matched to a gene.